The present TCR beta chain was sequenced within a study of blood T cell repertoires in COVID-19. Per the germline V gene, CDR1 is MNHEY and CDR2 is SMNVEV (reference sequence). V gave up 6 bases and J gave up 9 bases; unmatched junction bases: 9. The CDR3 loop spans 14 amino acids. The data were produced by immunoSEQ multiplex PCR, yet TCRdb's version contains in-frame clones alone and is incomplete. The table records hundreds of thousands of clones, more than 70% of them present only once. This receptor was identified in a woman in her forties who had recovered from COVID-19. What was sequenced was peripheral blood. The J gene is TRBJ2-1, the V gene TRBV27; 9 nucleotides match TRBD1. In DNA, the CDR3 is TGTGCCAGCAGCCCAGGGACAGGGCCTCTTGAGCAGTTCTTC. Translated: CASSPGTGPLEQFF.